This record concerns one T cell receptor beta chain sequence. The table came from immunoSEQ multiplex PCR; TCRdb's copy has only in-frame clones and leaves some out. Of fewer than 200,000 clones listed, roughly 86% are singletons. The ends were cut back, 1 base at V and 4 bases at J, with 11 bases in the middle. Germline V gives CDR1 LGHDT, CDR2 YNNKEL (reference sequence). CDR3 length: 14 residues. This record comes from a study of blood T cell repertoires in COVID-19. The chain recombines TRBV3-1 (or the pseudogene TRBV3-2) with TRBJ2-7, with D tentatively TRBD2 (6 bases). The sequence was collected from an elderly woman with COVID-19, enrolled during active disease. The sequenced sample consisted of peripheral blood. Here the CDR3 reads CASSQVPGTYEQYF. CDR3 DNA sequence: TGTGCCAGCAGCCAAGTCCCGGGGACTTACGAGCAGTACTTC.